Each of the 23 T cell receptor beta chains below was sequenced from the same sample in a study of shared clonotypes between healthy human individuals. The data were produced by immunoSEQ multiplex PCR, yet TCRdb's version contains in-frame clones alone and is incomplete. The sample shows about 2.4 million clones, 93% of them seen only once. Sequencing was carried out using naive CD4+ T cells from PBMCs. The subset is: CD45RA+ positively selected. The origin of the receptors is a man younger than 35 in good health. Some clones in this sample may be carry-over from other donors' samples.

This clone appeared once. The V gene is TRBV6-6, the J gene TRBJ1-1; no reliable D call. This CDR3 comprises 15 residues. CDR1 and CDR2 (germline): MNHNY, SVGAGI (reference sequence). V shed 4 bases and J shed 1 base, with 13 bases lying between them. The CDR3 spells CASSLTPEANTEAFF. CDR3 nucleotides: TGTGCCAGCAGTTTAACCCCCGAGGCGAACACTGAAGCTTTCTTT.

The chain employs TRBV11-3 and TRBJ2-2; no reliable D call. Germline CDR1 is SGHNT and CDR2 is YENEEA. Between the trimmed V and J ends, which lost 8 bases and 7 bases, there was a span of 8 bases. This CDR3 spans 11 amino acids. DNA of the CDR3: TGTGCCAGCGCCTTAGGCGGGGAGCTGTTTTTT. Translation gives CASALGGELFF.

The genes are TRBV7-9 and TRBJ2-4; no reliable D call. CDR1 and CDR2 from the germline V gene are SEHNR and FQNEAQ (reference sequence). V was trimmed by 2 bases and J by 0 bases, leaving 5 bases between them. CDR3 length equals 14 residues. For the CDR3, the DNA is TGTGCCAGCAGCTTAAACCAAGCCAAAAACATTCAGTACTTC. It is translated as CASSLNQAKNIQYF. Complete variable domain (other parts from reference TRBV7-9 and TRBJ2-4): DTGVSQNPRHKITKRGQNVTFRCDPISEHNRLYWYRQTLGQGPEFLTYFQNEAQLEKSRLLSDRFSAERPKGSFSTLEIQRTEQGDSAMYLCASSLNQAKNIQYFGAGTRLSVL.

The chain uses TRBV28 and TRBJ2-1; possible D gene TRBD1, 6 bases. The CDR3 length is 15 residues. From germline, CDR1 is MDHEN and CDR2 SYDVKM. The ends were cut back, 5 bases at V and 6 bases at J, with 17 bases in the middle. CDR3: CASSPYPRGSNEQFF. The CDR3 DNA reads as TGTGCCAGCAGTCCTTACCCCAGGGGTTCCAATGAGCAGTTCTTC.

The chain links TRBV28 to TRBJ2-2, with D perhaps TRBD1 (5 bases). Trimming shortened V by 6 bases and J by 6 bases, and 23 bases separated the two germline ends. CDR1 and CDR2 (germline): MDHEN, SYDVKM. CDR3 length equals 17 residues. The DNA of the CDR3 is TGTGCCAGCAGCGACCGTTGTTCAGGGTGTGGGTCCGGGGAGCTGTTTTTT. It codes for CASSDRCSGCGSGELFF.

This clone appeared a few times. V is TRBV19 and J is TRBJ1-1, with D hard to call. Trimming took off 6 bases at V and 7 bases at J, with 12 bases between the two ends. The V gene's germline CDR1 is LNHDA and CDR2 SQIVND (reference sequence). The CDR3 extends over 12 amino acids. The CDR3 nucleotides are TGTGCCAGTAGGGATAGGGTGAGTGAAGCTTTCTTT. Encoded protein: CASRDRVSEAFF.

The chain couples TRBV19 to TRBJ2-6; 7 bases match TRBD1. The J segment lost 2 bases and the V segment lost 3 bases, leaving 1 base of the junction unmatched. This CDR3 contains 15 residues. Germline assignment: CDR1 LNHDA and CDR2 SQIVND (reference sequence). The CDR3 bases are TGTGCCAGTAGTATGACAGGGACTGGGGCCAACGTCCTGACTTTC. This encodes CASSMTGTGANVLTF.

In its sample, this clone was seen a few times. Other DNA sequences in the sample encode the same CDR3. As DNA, the CDR3 is TGTGCCAGCAGCCCCGCAGCGGCCTACAATGAGCAGTTCTTC. This codes for CASSPAAAYNEQFF. V usage is TRBV7-3 and J usage is TRBJ2-1; a possible D gene is TRBD2 (5 bases). CDR1 SGHTA and CDR2 FQGTGA come from the germline V gene. The ends were cut back, 5 bases at V and 2 bases at J, with 10 bases in the middle. This CDR3 is 14 amino acids long. The full variable domain, completed using reference TRBV7-3 and TRBJ2-1, is GAGVSQTPSNKVTEKGKYVELRCDPISGHTALYWYRQSLGQGPEFLIYFQGTGAADDSGLPNDRFFAVRPEGSVSTLKIQRTERGDSAVYLCASSPAAAYNEQFFGPGTRLTVL.

The chain recombines TRBV7-2 with TRBJ2-1; 15 positions agree with TRBD2. V gave up 5 bases and J gave up 9 bases; unmatched junction bases: 11. Germline CDR1 reads SGHTA; CDR2 reads FQGNSA. The CDR3 contains 17 residues. This CDR3 reads CASSKTTGTSGRSEQFF. CDR3 nucleotides: TGTGCCAGCAGCAAGACAACCGGGACTAGCGGGAGGAGTGAGCAGTTCTTC. Using reference TRBV7-2 and TRBJ2-1 for the parts outside the CDR3, the full variable domain is GAGVSQSPSNKVTEKGKDVELRCDPISGHTALYWYRQSLGQGLEFLIYFQGNSAPDKSGLPSDRFSAERTGGSVSTLTIQRTQQEDSAVYLCASSKTTGTSGRSEQFFGPGTRLTVL.

This rearrangement joins TRBV11-2 to TRBJ1-2; a weak D match, TRBD1 (6 bases). This CDR3 spans 15 amino acids. Germline assignment: CDR1 SGHAT and CDR2 FQNNGV. V shed 3 bases and J shed 4 bases, with 15 bases lying between them. In nucleotides, the CDR3 is TGTGCCAGCAGCTTGGGGGCAGGGACGACCTATGGCTACACCTTC. It specifies CASSLGAGTTYGYTF.

This chain joins TRBV28 and TRBJ1-3, with D maybe TRBD1 (5 bases). The CDR3 has 15 residues. Germline CDR1 reads MDHEN; CDR2 reads SYDVKM. Trimming left V 3 bases short and J 1 base short, with 10 bases between. DNA of the CDR3: TGTGCCAGCAGTTTCGCCAGGGCGTCTGGAAACACCATATATTTT. It is translated as CASSFARASGNTIYF.

V and J are TRBV29-1 and TRBJ2-1; 8 nucleotides agree with TRBD1. The CDR3 sequence is 14 residues long. Germline assignment: CDR1 SQVTM and CDR2 ANQGSEA. J lost 1 base, V lost 5 bases, and 4 bases had no gene match. The CDR3 sequence is CSVQTGESYNEQFF. As DNA, the CDR3 is TGCAGCGTTCAGACAGGGGAATCCTACAATGAGCAGTTCTTC.

The V and J genes are TRBV7-2 and TRBJ2-1; TRBD2 aligns across 12 bases. V shed 4 bases, J shed 7 bases, and the junction held 11 bases outside the gene matches. CDR3 size: 17 residues. The germline CDR1 and CDR2 sequences are SGHTA and FQGNSA. This CDR3 reads CASSWARLAGVGNEQFF. The DNA of the CDR3 is TGTGCCAGCAGCTGGGCTAGACTAGCGGGAGTTGGAAATGAGCAGTTCTTC.

The chain carries TRBV4-1 and TRBJ2-7, with TRBD2 matching 12 bases. Germline assignment: CDR1 MGHRA and CDR2 YSYEKL. J lost 1 base, V lost 3 bases, and 4 bases had no gene match. This CDR3 has 16 amino acids. CDR3 residues: CASSHAGTSGSYEQYF. For the CDR3, the DNA is TGCGCCAGCAGCCATGCCGGGACTAGCGGGTCCTACGAGCAGTACTTC.

The V call is TRBV19, the J call TRBJ2-3, with D possibly being TRBD2 (5 bases). Germline CDR1 and CDR2: LNHDA and SQIVND (reference sequence). The CDR3 is made up of 16 amino acids. The germline V and J ends were trimmed by 1 base and 7 bases, with 18 bases remaining between them. The CDR3 sequence: CASSIGAGVGQHTQYF. The CDR3 DNA reads as TGTGCCAGTAGTATAGGTGCGGGCGTTGGGCAACATACGCAGTATTTT.

The chain employs TRBV30 and TRBJ1-2, with D maybe TRBD1 (6 bases). This CDR3 is 17 amino acids long. Trimming took 3 bases from V and 1 from J, leaving 21 bases between them. CDR1 is GTSNPN and CDR2 is SVGIG in the germline V gene (reference sequence). CDR3 sequence: CAWRARGAGQFNYGYTF. The CDR3 DNA is TGTGCCTGGAGGGCAAGGGGAGCAGGACAGTTTAACTATGGCTACACCTTC.

The CDR3 nucleotides read TGTGCCAGCAGTCCAGCCGGACAGGGACGTAATGAGCAGTTCTTC. Residues: CASSPAGQGRNEQFF. The chain is built from TRBV28 and TRBJ2-1; TRBD1 matches at 8 bases. In germline, CDR1 is MDHEN, CDR2 SYDVKM. J was trimmed by 7 bases and V by 5 bases; bases with no gene match: 10. The CDR3 totals 15 residues.

This chain uses TRBV6-5 with TRBJ2-7; 10 bases match TRBD1. The trim removed 8 bases at V and 7 bases at J, leaving 5 bases unmatched. This CDR3 is built from 12 residues. The germline V gene encodes CDR1 MNHEY and CDR2 SVGAGI. The chain's CDR3 is CASVGQGNEQYF. The CDR3 DNA follows: TGTGCCAGCGTGGGACAGGGGAATGAGCAGTACTTC.

The gene calls are TRBV5-6 and TRBJ2-1, with D uncertain. This CDR3 is 12 amino acids long. V lost 5 bases and J 8 bases, leaving 11 bases between the germline ends. In germline, CDR1 is SGHDT, CDR2 YYEEEE. In DNA, the CDR3 is TGTGCCAGCAGGACACCAGGCTATGAGCAGTTCTTC. Protein sequence: CASRTPGYEQFF.

The gene calls are TRBV27 and TRBJ2-2; 8 nucleotides agree with TRBD1. This CDR3 is 20 amino acids long. Germline V lookup: CDR1 MNHEY, CDR2 SMNVEV (reference sequence). The junction had 18 bases not matched to a gene; V was cut back by 6 bases and J by 0 bases. CDR3 sequence: CASRKLSFVRGLSNTGELFF. As DNA, the CDR3 is TGTGCCAGCAGAAAGCTGTCGTTCGTCAGGGGGCTCTCGAACACCGGGGAGCTGTTTTTT.

V is TRBV20-1 and J is TRBJ1-2, with D uncertain. The CDR3 has 10 amino acids. Deletions cut 6 bases from V and 4 bases from J, with 6 bases between. The germline gives CDR1 DFQATT, CDR2 SNEGSKA (reference sequence). CDR3 amino acids: CSAEVYGYTF. CDR3 DNA: TGCAGTGCAGAGGTCTATGGCTACACCTTC.

The chain combines TRBV9 with TRBJ1-5, with a possible D match to TRBD1 (5 bases). This CDR3 region has 14 residues. Germline CDR1 is SGDLS and CDR2 is YYNGEE. V was shortened by 0 bases and J by 5 bases, with 9 bases between the two germline ends. The CDR3 reads CASSVGMGDQPQHF. The CDR3 DNA sequence: TGTGCCAGCAGCGTAGGAATGGGGGATCAGCCCCAGCATTTT.

The chain is built from TRBV11-2 and TRBJ2-2, with TRBD2 identical over 12 bases. This CDR3 has 17 amino acids. The germline CDR1 and CDR2 sequences are SGHAT and FQNNGV. After removal of 2 bases from V and 3 bases from J, the junction contained 4 bases not matched to a gene. The CDR3 reads CASSLILAGGHTGELFF. The CDR3 DNA is TGTGCCAGCAGCTTAATACTAGCGGGAGGACACACCGGGGAGCTGTTTTTT.